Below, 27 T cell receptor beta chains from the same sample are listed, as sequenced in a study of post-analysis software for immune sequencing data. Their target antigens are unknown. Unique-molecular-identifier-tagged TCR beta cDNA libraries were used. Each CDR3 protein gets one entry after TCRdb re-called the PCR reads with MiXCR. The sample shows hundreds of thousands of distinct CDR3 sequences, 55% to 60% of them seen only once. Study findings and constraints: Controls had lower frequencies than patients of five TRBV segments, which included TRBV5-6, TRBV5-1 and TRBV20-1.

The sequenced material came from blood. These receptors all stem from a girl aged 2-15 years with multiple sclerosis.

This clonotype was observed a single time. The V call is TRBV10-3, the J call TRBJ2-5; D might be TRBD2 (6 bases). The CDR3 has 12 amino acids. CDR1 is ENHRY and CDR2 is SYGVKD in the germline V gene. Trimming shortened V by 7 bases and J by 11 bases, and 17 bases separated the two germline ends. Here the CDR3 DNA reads TGTGCCATCAAGAGGGAGGAAAATGAGCAGTACTTC. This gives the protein CAIKREENEQYF.

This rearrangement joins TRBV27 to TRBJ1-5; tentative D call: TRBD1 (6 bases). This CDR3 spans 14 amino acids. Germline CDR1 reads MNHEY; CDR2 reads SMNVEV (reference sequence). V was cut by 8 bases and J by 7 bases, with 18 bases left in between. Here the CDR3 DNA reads TGTGCCAGCGGGCTCAGGGGTCCGGACCAGCCCCAGCATTTT. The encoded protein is CASGLRGPDQPQHF.

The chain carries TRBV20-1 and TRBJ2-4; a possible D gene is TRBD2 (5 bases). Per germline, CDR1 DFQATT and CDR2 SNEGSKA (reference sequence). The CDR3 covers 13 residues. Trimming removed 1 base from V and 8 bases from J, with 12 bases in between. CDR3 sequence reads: CSARGGSIDIQYF. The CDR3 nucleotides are TGCAGTGCTAGAGGTGGGAGTATCGACATTCAGTACTTC.

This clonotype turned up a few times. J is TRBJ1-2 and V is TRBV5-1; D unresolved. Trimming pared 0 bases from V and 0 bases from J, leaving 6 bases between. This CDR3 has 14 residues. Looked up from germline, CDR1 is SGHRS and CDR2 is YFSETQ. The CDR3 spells CASSLDTSNYGYTF. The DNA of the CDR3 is TGCGCCAGCAGCTTGGACACCTCTAACTATGGCTACACCTTC.

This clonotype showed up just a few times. The DNA for the CDR3 is TGTGCCAGCAGCACCCCGGGGATCAATGAGCAGTTCTTC. It translates to CASSTPGINEQFF. This chain links TRBV11-2 with TRBJ2-1; tentative D call: TRBD2 (5 bases). CDR3 length: 13 amino acids. Trimming removed 5 bases from V and 6 bases from J, with 11 bases in between. The V gene's germline CDR1 is SGHAT and CDR2 FQNNGV.

The CDR3 nucleotides read TGTGCCAGCGGTCCGGGACCGATGAACACTGAAGCTTTCTTT. It specifies CASGPGPMNTEAFF. The V call is TRBV5-5, the J call TRBJ1-1; a weak D match, TRBD1 (5 bases). Trimming removed 7 bases at V and 0 bases at J, with 13 bases between. This CDR3 contains 14 residues. Germline assignment: CDR1 SGHKS and CDR2 YYEKEE (reference sequence).

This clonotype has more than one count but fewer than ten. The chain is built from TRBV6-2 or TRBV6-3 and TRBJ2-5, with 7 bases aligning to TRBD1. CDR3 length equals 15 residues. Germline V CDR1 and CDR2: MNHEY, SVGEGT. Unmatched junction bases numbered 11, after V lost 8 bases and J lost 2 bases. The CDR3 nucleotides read TGTGCCAGCTGCCACCGACAGGGATCACAAGAGACCCAGTACTTC. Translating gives CASCHRQGSQETQYF.

As DNA, the CDR3 is TGCGCCAGCAGCCCGGACCCGAGGGGGATTAACAATGAGCAGTTCTTC. Residues: CASSPDPRGINNEQFF. J is TRBJ2-1 and V is TRBV5-1, with a weak D call TRBD1 (6 bases). The CDR3 loop spans 16 amino acids. Germline CDR1 SGHRS, CDR2 YFSETQ. The V end lost 4 bases, the J end lost 5 bases, and 19 bases lay between the germline ends.

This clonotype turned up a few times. CDR3 residues: CAISGTGLAGGIQETQYF. The CDR3 DNA sequence: TGTGCCATCAGTGGGACGGGACTAGCGGGGGGAATACAAGAGACCCAGTACTTC. The gene calls are TRBV10-3 and TRBJ2-5; 15 positions match TRBD2. Trimming at V came to 4 bases and at J to 2 bases, leaving 8 bases not matched to a gene. The CDR3 consists of 18 residues. The germline CDR1 and CDR2 sequences are ENHRY and SYGVKD.

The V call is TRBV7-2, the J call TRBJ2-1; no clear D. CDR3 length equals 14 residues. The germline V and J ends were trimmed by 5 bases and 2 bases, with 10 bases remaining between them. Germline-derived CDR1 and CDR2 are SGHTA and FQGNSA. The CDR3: CASSQLVAYNEQFF. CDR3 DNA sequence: TGTGCCAGCAGCCAATTAGTCGCCTACAATGAGCAGTTCTTC. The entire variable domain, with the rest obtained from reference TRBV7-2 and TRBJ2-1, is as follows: GAGVSQSPSNKVTEKGKDVELRCDPISGHTALYWYRQSLGQGLEFLIYFQGNSAPDKSGLPSDRFSAERTGGSVSTLTIQRTQQEDSAVYLCASSQLVAYNEQFFGPGTRLTVL.

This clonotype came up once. The CDR3 DNA is TGTGCCTGGACGCGCAGGACAGATACGCAGTATTTT. It translates to CAWTRRTDTQYF. This chain connects TRBV30 to TRBJ2-3; D gene uncertain. The CDR3 length is 12 residues. V lost 4 bases and J 3 bases, leaving 8 bases between the germline ends. Germline-derived CDR1 and CDR2 are GTSNPN and SVGIG (reference sequence).

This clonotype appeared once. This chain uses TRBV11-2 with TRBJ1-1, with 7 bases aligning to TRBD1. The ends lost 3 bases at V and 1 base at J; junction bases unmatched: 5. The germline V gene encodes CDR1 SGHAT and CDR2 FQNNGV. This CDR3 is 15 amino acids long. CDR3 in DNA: TGTGCCAGCAGCTTCAGGGGGGGAAAGAACACTGAAGCTTTCTTT. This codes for CASSFRGGKNTEAFF.

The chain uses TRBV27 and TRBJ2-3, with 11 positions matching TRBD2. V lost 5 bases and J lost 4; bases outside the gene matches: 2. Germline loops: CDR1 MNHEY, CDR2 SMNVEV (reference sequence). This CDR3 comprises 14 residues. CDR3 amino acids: CASSTSGSSDTQYF. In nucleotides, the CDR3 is TGTGCCAGCAGTACTAGCGGGAGTTCAGATACGCAGTATTTT.

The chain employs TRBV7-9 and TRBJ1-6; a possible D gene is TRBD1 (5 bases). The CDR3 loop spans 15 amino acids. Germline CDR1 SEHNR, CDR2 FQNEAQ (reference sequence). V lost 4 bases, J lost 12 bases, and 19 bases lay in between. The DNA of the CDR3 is TGTGCCAGCAGCTATCCGGGACTTGGGCCAGAACCCCTCCACTTT. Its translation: CASSYPGLGPEPLHF.

In nucleotides, the CDR3 is TGTGCCAGCAGTCCGACAGGGGGCGACACAGATACGCAGTATTTT. This gives the protein CASSPTGGDTDTQYF. The rearrangement joins TRBV27 to TRBJ2-3, with 10 bases identical to TRBD1. Germline-derived CDR1 and CDR2 are MNHEY and SMNVEV (reference sequence). The CDR3 is made up of 15 amino acids. Trimming removed 5 bases from V and 2 bases from J; junction bases left unmatched: 4.

The CDR3 protein is CASSYGLADSREQYF. CDR3 DNA sequence: TGTGCCAGCAGCTATGGACTAGCCGATTCGAGGGAGCAGTACTTC. V gene TRBV11-2 combines with J gene TRBJ2-5; 8 nucleotides line up with TRBD2. After removal of 4 bases from V and 11 bases from J, the junction contained 15 bases not matched to a gene. CDR3 size: 15 residues. Per the germline V gene, CDR1 is SGHAT and CDR2 is FQNNGV.

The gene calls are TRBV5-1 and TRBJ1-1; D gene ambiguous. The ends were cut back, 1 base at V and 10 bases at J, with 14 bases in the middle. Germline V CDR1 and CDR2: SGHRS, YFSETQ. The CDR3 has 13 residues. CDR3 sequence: CASSLTADRRAFF. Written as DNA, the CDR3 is TGCGCCAGCAGCTTGACGGCCGACCGAAGAGCTTTCTTT.

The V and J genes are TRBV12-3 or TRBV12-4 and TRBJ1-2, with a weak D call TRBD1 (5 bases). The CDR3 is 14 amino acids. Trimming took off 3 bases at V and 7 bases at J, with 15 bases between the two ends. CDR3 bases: TGTGCCAGCAGTTTTGGTAGGGGCGGTTCTGGCTACACCTTC. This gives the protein CASSFGRGGSGYTF.

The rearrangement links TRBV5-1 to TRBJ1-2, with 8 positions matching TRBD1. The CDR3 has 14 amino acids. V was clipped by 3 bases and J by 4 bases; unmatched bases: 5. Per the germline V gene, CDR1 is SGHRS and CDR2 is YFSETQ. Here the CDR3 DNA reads TGCGCCAGCAGCTCAGCTGGACAGGGCTATGGCTACACCTTC. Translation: CASSSAGQGYGYTF.

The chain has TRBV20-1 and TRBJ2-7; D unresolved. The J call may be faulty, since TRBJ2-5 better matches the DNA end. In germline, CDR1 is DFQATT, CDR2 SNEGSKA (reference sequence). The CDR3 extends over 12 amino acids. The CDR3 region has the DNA TGCAGTGCTAGAGATTGGCTAGAGACCCAGTACTTC. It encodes CSARDWLETQYF.

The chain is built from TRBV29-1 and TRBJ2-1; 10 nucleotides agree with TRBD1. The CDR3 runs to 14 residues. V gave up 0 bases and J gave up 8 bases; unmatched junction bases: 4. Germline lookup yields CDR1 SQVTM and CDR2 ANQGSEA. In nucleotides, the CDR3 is TGCAGCGTTGAAGACCGGACAGGGGGGGATGAGCAGTTCTTC. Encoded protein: CSVEDRTGGDEQFF.

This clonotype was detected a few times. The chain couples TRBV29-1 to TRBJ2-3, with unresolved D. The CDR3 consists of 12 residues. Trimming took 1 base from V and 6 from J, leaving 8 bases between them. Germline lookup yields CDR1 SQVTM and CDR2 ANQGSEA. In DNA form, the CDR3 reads TGCAGCGTTGAAGTCGGAGTGGATACGCAGTATTTT. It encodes CSVEVGVDTQYF.

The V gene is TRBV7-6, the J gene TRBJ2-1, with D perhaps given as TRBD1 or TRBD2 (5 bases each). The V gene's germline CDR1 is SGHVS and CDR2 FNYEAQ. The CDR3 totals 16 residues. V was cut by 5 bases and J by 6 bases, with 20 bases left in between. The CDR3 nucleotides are TGTGCCAGCAGCGTAACCCGGGGACCTTCAACCAATGAGCAGTTCTTC. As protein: CASSVTRGPSTNEQFF.

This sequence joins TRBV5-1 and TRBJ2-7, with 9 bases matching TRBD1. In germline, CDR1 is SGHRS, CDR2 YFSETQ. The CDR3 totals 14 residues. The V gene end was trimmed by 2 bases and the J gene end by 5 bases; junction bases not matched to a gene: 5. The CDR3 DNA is TGCGCCAGCAGCTTTACAGGGGGCTACGACGAGCAGTACTTC. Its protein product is CASSFTGGYDEQYF.

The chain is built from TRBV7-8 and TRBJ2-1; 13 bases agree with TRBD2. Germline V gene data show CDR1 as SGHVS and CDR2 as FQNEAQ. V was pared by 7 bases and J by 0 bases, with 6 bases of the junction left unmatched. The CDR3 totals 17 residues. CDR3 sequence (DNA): TGTGCCAGCATCACGACTAGCGGGGGGTACTCCTACAATGAGCAGTTCTTC. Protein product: CASITTSGGYSYNEQFF.

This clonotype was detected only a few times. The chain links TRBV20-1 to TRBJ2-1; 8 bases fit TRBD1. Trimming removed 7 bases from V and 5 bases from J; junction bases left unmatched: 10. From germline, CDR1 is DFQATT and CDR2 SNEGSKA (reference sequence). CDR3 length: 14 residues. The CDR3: CSVQSGGANNEQFF. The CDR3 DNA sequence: TGCAGTGTTCAGTCAGGGGGCGCGAACAATGAGCAGTTCTTC.

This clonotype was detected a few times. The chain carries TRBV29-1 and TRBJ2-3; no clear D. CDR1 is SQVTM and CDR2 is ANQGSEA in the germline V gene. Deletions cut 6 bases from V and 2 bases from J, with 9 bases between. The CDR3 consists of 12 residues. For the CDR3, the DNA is TGCAGCGTCCCCAAGCACACAGATACGCAGTATTTT. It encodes CSVPKHTDTQYF.